Here is one TCR beta chain with its context. The data are from a study of blood T cell repertoires in COVID-19. In the study overall: From T cells, B-cell-depleted T cells, or PBMCs came the material, which was cDNA or gDNA.

Original handling: Amplification from reference gene primers served as the basis for estimated nucleated cell counts. The assay was immunoSEQ multiplex PCR, and TCRdb's table has in-frame clones only and misses some. V and J calls and clone size are those listed in that table; D and trimming were worked out from the DNA. The sample includes 210,000 or so clones, 70% to 90% seen only once; the top ten take about an eighth. CDR3 size: 13 residues. The germline gives CDR1 SGHNT, CDR2 YYREEE (reference sequence). V lost 9 bases, J lost 2 bases, and 12 bases lay in between. This chain links TRBV5-4 with TRBJ2-1; the D gene is possibly TRBD2 (5 bases). The source of this sequence is a young woman who had recovered from COVID-19. Source material: peripheral blood. The CDR3 sequence is CATTSAPYNEQFF. CDR3 nucleotides: TGTGCCACAACTAGTGCTCCCTACAATGAGCAGTTCTTC.